This T cell receptor beta chain was recorded in a study of technical replicates of blood from a few donors. The protocol was immunoSEQ multiplex PCR, while the TCRdb copy is restricted to in-frame clones and leaves out a portion. Among approximately 12,000 clones listed, around 86% were seen once. The CDR3 has 14 residues. Trimming removed 3 bases from V and 2 bases from J, with 10 bases in between. Germline V gene sequence: CDR1 SGHRS, CDR2 YFSETQ. The clonotype originates from a human donor in good health. The gene calls are TRBV5-1 and TRBJ2-3, with a weak D call TRBD2 (6 bases). Sequencing was carried out using PBMCs. The CDR3 sequence is CASSSGVITDTQYF. The CDR3 nucleotides are TGCGCCAGCAGCTCGGGGGTTATCACAGATACGCAGTATTTT.